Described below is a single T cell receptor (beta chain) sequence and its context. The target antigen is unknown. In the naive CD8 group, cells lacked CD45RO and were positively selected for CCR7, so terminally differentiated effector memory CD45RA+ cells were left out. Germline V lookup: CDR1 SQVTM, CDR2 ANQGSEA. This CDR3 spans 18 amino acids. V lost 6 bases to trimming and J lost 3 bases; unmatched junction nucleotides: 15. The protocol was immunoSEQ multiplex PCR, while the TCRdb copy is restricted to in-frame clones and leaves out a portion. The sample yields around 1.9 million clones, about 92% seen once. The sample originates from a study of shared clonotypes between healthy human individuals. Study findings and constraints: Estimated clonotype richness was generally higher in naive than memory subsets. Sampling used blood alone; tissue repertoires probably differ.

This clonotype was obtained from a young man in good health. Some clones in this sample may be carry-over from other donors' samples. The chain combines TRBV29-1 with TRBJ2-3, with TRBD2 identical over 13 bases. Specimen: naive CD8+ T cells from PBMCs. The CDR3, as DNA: TGCAGCGTATACCCGGTCGGACTAGCGGGAGTTGTGACAGATACGCAGTATTTT. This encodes CSVYPVGLAGVVTDTQYF.